This TCR beta chain was retrieved from a study of T cell repertoires in cytomegalovirus infection. MiXCR, run by TCRdb on the reads, gives a single entry per CDR3 protein. The sample lists roughly 730,000 distinct CDR3 sequences, 30% to 40% occurring once. With 7 bases removed from V and 0 bases from J, the gap between germline ends came to 9 bases. Germline-derived CDR1 and CDR2 are MDHEN and SYDVKM. This CDR3 is 13 amino acids long. Study-wide findings and caveats: The ex vivo response was dominated by HLA-C-restricted CMV-specific TCR beta clonotypes.

Points on this clonotype: Antigen: not known.

This sequence joins TRBV28 and TRBJ1-2; D not resolved. Sequences were derived from cultured PBMCs, sampled from culture after CMV antigen stimulation. This clonotype was sampled from a human donor in good health (CMV status not recorded). Some clones in this sample may be carry-over from other donors' samples. This CDR3 is CASNPYPNYGYTF. DNA for the CDR3: TGTGCCAGCAATCCCTACCCTAACTATGGCTACACCTTC.